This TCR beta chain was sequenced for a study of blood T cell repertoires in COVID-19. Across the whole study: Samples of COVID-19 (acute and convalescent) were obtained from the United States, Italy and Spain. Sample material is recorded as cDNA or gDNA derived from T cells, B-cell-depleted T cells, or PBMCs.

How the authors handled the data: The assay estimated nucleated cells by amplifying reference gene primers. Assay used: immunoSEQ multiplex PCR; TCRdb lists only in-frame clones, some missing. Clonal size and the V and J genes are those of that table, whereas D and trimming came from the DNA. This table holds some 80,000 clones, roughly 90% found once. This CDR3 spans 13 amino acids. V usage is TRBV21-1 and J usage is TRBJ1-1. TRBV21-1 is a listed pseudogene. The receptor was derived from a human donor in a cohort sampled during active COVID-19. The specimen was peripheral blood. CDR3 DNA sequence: TGTGCCAGCAGCAAAGTCCGGGGCACTGAAGCTTTCTTT. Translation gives CASSKVRGTEAFF.